These 8 T cell receptor beta chains came from one sample sequenced in a study of T cell changes during pregnancy in multiple sclerosis. Some clones are missing from TCRdb's copy, which holds only in-frame ones; the method was immunoSEQ multiplex PCR. The table includes under 45,000 clones, 85% to 95% detected once. This specimen consisted of CD4+ T cells from peripheral blood mononuclear cells, obtained in the third trimester of pregnancy. These receptors were taken from a female donor in good health, enrolled as a control in a pregnancy study.

The chain is built from TRBV7-2 and TRBJ1-6, with a possible D match to TRBD1 (6 bases). There are 17 residues in the CDR3. Germline V lookup: CDR1 SGHTA, CDR2 FQGNSA. Trimming cost V 5 bases and J 5 bases, with 19 bases left between them. CDR3 residues: CASSPGGGARDNSPLHF. CDR3 nucleotide sequence: TGTGCCAGCAGCCCTGGTGGGGGGGCTAGGGATAATTCACCCCTCCACTTT. The entire variable domain, with the rest obtained from reference TRBV7-2 and TRBJ1-6, is as follows: GAGVSQSPSNKVTEKGKDVELRCDPISGHTALYWYRQSLGQGLEFLIYFQGNSAPDKSGLPSDRFSAERTGGSVSTLTIQRTQQEDSAVYLCASSPGGGARDNSPLHFGNGTRLTVT.

The rearrangement links TRBV6-1 to TRBJ2-7, with D maybe TRBD2 (7 bases). Trimming pared 1 base from V and 4 bases from J, leaving 14 bases between. The CDR3 covers 15 residues. In germline, CDR1 is MNHNS, CDR2 SASEGT. The DNA of the CDR3 is TGTGCCAGCAGTGAAGGTGGCGGGGGCTCTTACGAGCAGTACTTC. Encoded protein: CASSEGGGGSYEQYF.

J is TRBJ2-2 and V is TRBV9, with 10 positions matching TRBD1. Germline V CDR1 and CDR2: SGDLS, YYNGEE. V lost 5 bases and J lost 4; bases outside the gene matches: 5. CDR3 length: 15 residues. CDR3 residues: CASRAGTGATGELFF. The CDR3 region has the DNA TGTGCCAGCAGGGCTGGGACAGGGGCCACCGGGGAGCTGTTTTTT.

This clone was seen only once. The rearrangement joins TRBV6-1 to TRBJ2-2; 7 bases fit TRBD1. The CDR3 consists of 15 residues. Germline V gene data show CDR1 as MNHNS and CDR2 as SASEGT. The V and J ends lost 5 bases and 3 bases, in that order; junction bases with no gene match: 6. The CDR3 loop is CASSRDRVYTGELFF. The CDR3 nucleotides are TGTGCCAGCAGTCGAGACAGGGTCTACACCGGGGAGCTGTTTTTT.

The V call is TRBV9, the J call TRBJ2-2; TRBD1 matches at 9 bases. Germline V gene data show CDR1 as SGDLS and CDR2 as YYNGEE. Trimming at V came to 0 bases and at J to 2 bases, leaving 8 bases not matched to a gene. This CDR3 has 18 residues. CDR3 residues: CASSVAFTGGTNTGELFF. DNA of the CDR3: TGTGCCAGCAGCGTAGCCTTTACAGGGGGCACAAACACCGGGGAGCTGTTTTTT.

V and J are TRBV7-3 and TRBJ2-3; D remains unclear. The V and J ends lost 5 bases and 2 bases respectively, with 14 bases between them. CDR1 SGHTA and CDR2 FQGTGA come from the germline V gene. CDR3 length equals 15 residues. The CDR3 DNA reads as TGTGCCAGCAGCCCTCAACCAGCGTTCACAGATACGCAGTATTTT. This sequence encodes CASSPQPAFTDTQYF.

This clone appeared a single time. The J gene is TRBJ2-7, the V gene TRBV28, with D possibly TRBD1 on 6 matching bases. The germline CDR1 and CDR2 sequences are MDHEN and SYDVKM. V was pared by 5 bases and J by 2 bases, with 10 bases between. The CDR3 covers 13 residues. CDR3 protein: CASSGTPTYEQYF. The CDR3 nucleotides are TGTGCCAGCAGTGGGACACCAACCTACGAGCAGTACTTC.

The chain combines TRBV4-1 with TRBJ2-6; D is perhaps TRBD2 (6 bases). Germline CDR1 is MGHRA and CDR2 is YSYEKL. The CDR3 sequence is 17 residues long. Trimming removed 2 bases at V and 0 bases at J, with 11 bases between. CDR3 DNA: TGCGCCAGCAGCCAAAGTCAGGGAGGCTCTGGGGCCAACGTCCTGACTTTC. Its protein is CASSQSQGGSGANVLTF.